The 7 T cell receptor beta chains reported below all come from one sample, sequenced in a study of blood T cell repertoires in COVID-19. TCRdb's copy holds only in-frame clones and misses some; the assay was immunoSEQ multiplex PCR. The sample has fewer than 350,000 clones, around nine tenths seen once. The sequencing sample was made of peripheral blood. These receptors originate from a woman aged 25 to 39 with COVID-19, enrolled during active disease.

CDR3 in amino acids: CASSVGREANYGYTF. The CDR3 nucleotides are TGTGCCAGCAGCGTAGGAAGGGAGGCTAACTATGGCTACACCTTC. This chain connects TRBV9 to TRBJ1-2; D uncertain. CDR1 and CDR2 (germline): SGDLS, YYNGEE. The V end was cut by 0 bases, the J end by 0 bases, with 9 bases between. The CDR3 runs 15 residues.

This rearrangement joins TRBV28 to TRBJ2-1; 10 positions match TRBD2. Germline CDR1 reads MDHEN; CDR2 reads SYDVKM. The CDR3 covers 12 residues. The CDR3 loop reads CATLAGVYEQFF. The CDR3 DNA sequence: TGTGCAACCCTAGCGGGAGTTTATGAGCAGTTCTTC.

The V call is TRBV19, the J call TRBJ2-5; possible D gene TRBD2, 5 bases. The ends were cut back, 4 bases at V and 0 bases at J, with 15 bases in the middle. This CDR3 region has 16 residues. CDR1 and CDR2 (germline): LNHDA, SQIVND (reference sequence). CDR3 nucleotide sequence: TGTGCCAGTAGTAGCGGACTTTCCTCGTACCAAGAGACCCAGTACTTC. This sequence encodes CASSSGLSSYQETQYF.

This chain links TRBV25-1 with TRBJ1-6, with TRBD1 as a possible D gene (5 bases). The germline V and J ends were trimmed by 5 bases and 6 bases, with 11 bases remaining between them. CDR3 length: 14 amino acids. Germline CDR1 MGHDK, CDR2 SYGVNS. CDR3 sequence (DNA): TGTGCCAGCAGTAGTGTAGGGGTTAATTCACCCCTCCACTTT. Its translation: CASSSVGVNSPLHF.

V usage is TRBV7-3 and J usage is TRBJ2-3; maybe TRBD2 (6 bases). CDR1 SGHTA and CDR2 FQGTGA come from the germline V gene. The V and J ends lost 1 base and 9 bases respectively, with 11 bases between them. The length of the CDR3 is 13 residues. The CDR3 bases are TGTGCCAGCAGCTTAAACCCCAGCGGGACGCAGTATTTT. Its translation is CASSLNPSGTQYF. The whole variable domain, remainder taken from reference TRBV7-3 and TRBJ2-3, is GAGVSQTPSNKVTEKGKYVELRCDPISGHTALYWYRQSLGQGPEFLIYFQGTGAADDSGLPNDRFFAVRPEGSVSTLKIQRTERGDSAVYLCASSLNPSGTQYFGPGTRLTVL.

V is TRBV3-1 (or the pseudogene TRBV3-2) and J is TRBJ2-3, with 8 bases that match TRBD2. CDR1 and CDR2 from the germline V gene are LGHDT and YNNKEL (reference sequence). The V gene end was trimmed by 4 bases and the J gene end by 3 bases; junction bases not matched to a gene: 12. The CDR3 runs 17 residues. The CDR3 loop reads CASSRETSARETDTQYF. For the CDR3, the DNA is TGTGCCAGCAGCCGGGAGACTAGCGCGAGGGAGACAGATACGCAGTATTTT.

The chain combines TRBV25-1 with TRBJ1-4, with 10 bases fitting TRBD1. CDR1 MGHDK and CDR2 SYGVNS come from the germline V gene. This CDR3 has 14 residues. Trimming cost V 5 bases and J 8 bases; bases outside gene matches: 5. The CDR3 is CASSTGTGAEKLFF. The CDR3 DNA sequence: TGTGCCAGCAGTACCGGGACAGGGGCCGAAAAACTGTTTTTT.